This T cell receptor beta chain was sequenced in a study of shared clonotypes between healthy human individuals. Study outcomes and limitations: Larger estimated richness was generally recorded for naive subsets relative to memory subsets.

The CDR3 is made up of 13 amino acids. The germline gives CDR1 SSHAT, CDR2 FNYEAQ (reference sequence). Data came from immunoSEQ multiplex PCR; TCRdb stores just in-frame clones and leaves some out. The table includes about 2.4 million clones, approximately 94% detected once. As to this clone: The antigen remains unidentified. The junction shows a germline mismatch at one end, possibly a read error.

Caucasian adults residing in Nashville, Tennessee made up all the donors. This TCR came from a man between 18 and 29 years old in good health. Sequencing input: naive CD4+ T cells sorted from blood. The subset is: CD45RA+ positively selected. V usage is TRBV7-7 and J usage is TRBJ2-1, with D unclear. This chain's CDR3 is CASSLGLTNEQFF. CDR3 sequence (DNA): TGTGCTAGCAGCTTAGGGCTAACCAATGAGCAGTTCTTC.